This T cell receptor (beta chain) was identified in a study of monozygotic twins with inflammatory bowel disease. This CDR3 is 16 amino acids long. The germline V gene has CDR1 SGDLS and CDR2 YYNGEE. The study, taken as a whole, reports: The study found lower TCRbeta diversity (inverse Simpson) in IBD patients than in healthy co-twins.

A note on this clonotype: The antigen remains undetermined.

Eight distinct reactions (per sample) were used to make the cDNA. Via template switching, UMIs carrying a 6-nucleotide sample barcode were introduced. TCRdb re-called the 5' RACE reads and catalogs CDR3 proteins one per entry, DNA excluded. The sample totals some 150,000 distinct CDR3 sequences; its top ten clones hold around 6.8%. The sequenced sample was blood. The J gene is TRBJ2-2, the V gene TRBV9; the TCRdb call, TRBD2, lacks DNA for checking. The clonotype originates from a human donor with ulcerative colitis or Crohn's disease, or a healthy co-twin of an affected twin (not recorded which). CDR3 amino acids: CASSVGAGTFHGELFF.